The 24 T cell receptor beta chains presented below share a single source sample, sequenced in a study of neurological immune-mediated disorders. TCRdb reanalysed the 5' RACE reads using MiXCR and keeps one entry per CDR3 protein. The table shows tens of thousands of distinct CDR3 sequences, with approximately 2.8% occurring only once. The sample taken for sequencing was PBMCs. The source is a woman aged 30 to 39 with multiple sclerosis.

The table lists this clonotype with many counts. The chain is built from TRBV6-5 and TRBJ1-2, with 7 bases fitting TRBD1. This CDR3 comprises 15 residues. Looked up from germline, CDR1 is MNHEY and CDR2 is SVGAGI. V shed 2 bases and J 9 bases; nucleotides not matched to a gene: 12. The CDR3 region has the DNA TGTGCCAGCAGTTACCCTGGACAGGCCCTTCGGAGCTACACCTTC. Translation gives CASSYPGQALRSYTF.

Ten or more counts support this clonotype. The CDR3 region has the DNA TGTGCCAGCAGCCGCACGGGGGGTAGCTCCTATAATTCACCCCTCCACTTT. Translating gives CASSRTGGSSYNSPLHF. This rearrangement joins TRBV7-2 to TRBJ1-6, with D possibly matching TRBD1 (5 bases). CDR1 and CDR2 from the germline V gene are SGHTA and FQGNSA. V lost 5 bases to trimming and J lost 0 bases, with 14 bases between them. The CDR3 totals 17 residues.

This clonotype was counted at least ten times. The chain is built from TRBV20-1 and TRBJ2-3; no reliable D call. CDR3 length equals 15 residues. Looked up from germline, CDR1 is DFQATT and CDR2 is SNEGSKA (reference sequence). V lost 4 bases and J lost 2, with 16 bases in between. CDR3 in DNA: TGCAGTGCTATCCCGCCTAGTCCCACCACAGATACGCAGTATTTT. Translating gives CSAIPPSPTTDTQYF.

This clonotype has a count of ten or more. The chain links TRBV20-1 to TRBJ1-1; perhaps TRBD1 as D (6 bases). This CDR3 has 15 residues. The ends were cut back, 4 bases at V and 1 base at J, with 16 bases in the middle. Germline loops: CDR1 DFQATT, CDR2 SNEGSKA (reference sequence). The CDR3 DNA is TGCAGTGCTACGGCCTGGGGACACCAGAACACTGAAGCTTTCTTT. It is translated as CSATAWGHQNTEAFF.

This clonotype showed up many times. This sequence joins TRBV9 and TRBJ2-1, with 8 positions matching TRBD2. V lost 3 bases, J lost 6 bases, and 5 bases stayed unmatched. In germline, CDR1 is SGDLS, CDR2 YYNGEE. The CDR3 runs 14 residues. The CDR3 nucleotides read TGTGCCAGCAGCGCCTCGGGACTAGTCAATGAGCAGTTCTTC. This sequence encodes CASSASGLVNEQFF.

This clonotype has a count of ten or more. The rearrangement joins TRBV5-1 to TRBJ2-3, with 9 bases lining up with TRBD2. Germline assignment: CDR1 SGHRS and CDR2 YFSETQ. J gave up 5 bases and V 2 bases, and 9 bases lay outside the gene matches. The CDR3 runs to 16 residues. The CDR3 here is CASSFAASGIRDTQYF. CDR3 coding DNA: TGCGCCAGCAGCTTTGCGGCTAGCGGGATCAGAGATACGCAGTATTTT.

In this sample, this clonotype turned up many times. The chain links TRBV5-1 to TRBJ1-4, with 7 bases aligning to TRBD1. This CDR3 region has 14 residues. Germline V gene sequence: CDR1 SGHRS, CDR2 YFSETQ. The V and J ends lost 0 bases and 7 bases, in that order; junction bases with no gene match: 3. CDR3 sequence: CASSLGQGGEKLFF. For the CDR3, the DNA is TGCGCCAGCAGCTTGGGACAGGGAGGTGAAAAACTGTTTTTT.

This clonotype was recorded many times. This sequence joins TRBV29-1 and TRBJ2-1; 12 bases match TRBD2. The V gene's germline CDR1 is SQVTM and CDR2 ANQGSEA. This CDR3 is 15 amino acids long. The V gene end was trimmed by 7 bases and the J gene end by 9 bases; junction bases not matched to a gene: 13. CDR3 sequence (DNA): TGCAGCGCCCGAGGCCTAGCGGGAGGGTCCACTGAGCAGTTCTTC. As protein: CSARGLAGGSTEQFF.

This clonotype was found many times. This sequence joins TRBV28 and TRBJ2-7, with D unclear. This CDR3 contains 14 residues. Germline CDR1 is MDHEN and CDR2 is SYDVKM. Deletions cut 4 bases from V and 3 bases from J, with 13 bases between. The CDR3 protein is CASSSIIEHYEQYF. CDR3 coding DNA: TGTGCCAGCAGTTCCATTATAGAACACTACGAGCAGTACTTC.

Ten or more counts support this clonotype. The chain combines TRBV18 with TRBJ1-2, with 8 positions matching TRBD1. V shed 6 bases, J shed 3 bases, and the junction held 3 bases outside the gene matches. The germline gives CDR1 KGHSH, CDR2 LQKENI. CDR3 length equals 13 residues. The CDR3 DNA reads as TGTGCCAGCTCGTCGGACAGGGACTATGGCTACACCTTC. Translating it yields CASSSDRDYGYTF.

This clonotype was seen at least ten times. This rearrangement joins TRBV6-1 to TRBJ2-3; D is perhaps TRBD2 (5 bases). The CDR3 is 14 residues long. Trimming took 4 bases from V and 2 from J, leaving 10 bases between them. Germline lookup yields CDR1 MNHNS and CDR2 SASEGT. The CDR3 DNA reads TGTGCCAGCAGTGCCCCGGGATACACAGATACGCAGTATTTT. Its protein product is CASSAPGYTDTQYF.

In its sample, this clonotype was seen many times. One junction end does not reproduce the germline sequence, and a read error may be involved. This chain uses TRBV7-3 with TRBJ2-1; 12 bases are a match to TRBD2. CDR3 size: 14 residues. Germline CDR1 and CDR2: SGHTA and FQGTGA. The CDR3 bases are TGTGCCAGCAGCTTAGGGACTAGCGGGTCCCCTTGGGTCTTC. Translated, it gives CASSLGTSGSPWVF. The variable domain in full, completed from reference TRBV7-3 and TRBJ2-1, reads GAGVSQTPSNKVTEKGKYVELRCDPISGHTALYWYRQSLGQGPEFLIYFQGTGAADDSGLPNDRFFAVRPEGSVSTLKIQRTERGDSAVYLCASSLGTSGSPWVFGPGTRLTVL.

This clonotype was seen ten or more times. The chain has TRBV7-9 and TRBJ1-6; D not resolved. Trimming removed 5 bases at V and 0 bases at J, with 8 bases between. Germline CDR1 is SEHNR and CDR2 is FQNEAQ (reference sequence). The CDR3 contains 15 residues. CDR3 sequence: CASSGESSYNSPLHF. Written as DNA, the CDR3 is TGTGCCAGCAGCGGAGAGAGCTCCTATAATTCACCCCTCCACTTT.

The sample holds many counts of this clonotype. The chain carries TRBV29-1 and TRBJ1-1; D gene unclear. Germline V gives CDR1 SQVTM, CDR2 ANQGSEA. With 7 bases removed from V and 0 bases from J, the gap between germline ends came to 12 bases. The CDR3 is 13 residues long. The CDR3 DNA reads TGCAGCGGATCGATTAACATGAACACTGAAGCTTTCTTT. Its protein product is CSGSINMNTEAFF.

In this sample, this clonotype turned up many times. The V gene is TRBV20-1, the J gene TRBJ1-2; 7 bases are shared with TRBD1. With 4 bases clipped from V and 0 bases from J, the junction kept 5 bases outside the gene matches. The length of the CDR3 is 14 residues. The V gene's germline CDR1 is DFQATT and CDR2 SNEGSKA (reference sequence). Here the CDR3 reads CSATAGTANYGYTF. In nucleotides, the CDR3 is TGCAGTGCTACGGCAGGGACAGCTAACTATGGCTACACCTTC.

This clonotype was observed at least ten times. The chain has TRBV29-1 and TRBJ1-1, with a tentative D call TRBD1 (6 bases). This CDR3 spans 12 amino acids. Germline CDR1 reads SQVTM; CDR2 reads ANQGSEA. V gave up 3 bases and J gave up 8 bases, with 13 bases separating them. The CDR3 reads CSVEGATGEAFF. CDR3 nucleotides: TGCAGCGTTGAGGGGGCGACAGGCGAAGCTTTCTTT.

This clonotype was counted only a few times. This may be a read error, as it is one base from a much larger clone. The chain joins TRBV3-1 to TRBJ2-1; possible D gene TRBD2, 6 bases. CDR3 length equals 15 residues. The V gene lost 5 bases and the J gene lost 3 bases, with 14 bases spanning the gap. Germline V gene data show CDR1 as LGHDT and CDR2 as YNNKEL (reference sequence). CDR3 DNA: TGTGCCAGCAGCGGCGGGGCTAGCTACTACAATGAGCAGTTCTTC. Translated, it gives CASSGGASYYNEQFF.

This clonotype occurred many times. The chain joins TRBV27 to TRBJ1-1; D not resolved. The germline V and J ends were trimmed by 6 bases and 3 bases, with 14 bases remaining between them. The germline gives CDR1 MNHEY, CDR2 SMNVEV (reference sequence). The CDR3 has 14 residues. DNA of the CDR3: TGTGCCAGCAGGGCGGATGGCCGGTACACTGAAGCTTTCTTT. This sequence encodes CASRADGRYTEAFF.

This clonotype was counted many times. The J gene is TRBJ2-7, the V gene TRBV7-9, with D perhaps TRBD2 (6 bases). Trimming stripped 5 bases from V and 2 bases from J, with 10 bases between. CDR1 and CDR2 from the germline V gene are SEHNR and FQNEAQ (reference sequence). This CDR3 has 13 residues. The CDR3 bases are TGTGCCAGCAGCGAGGCGGGACCCTACGAGCAGTACTTC. This encodes CASSEAGPYEQYF.

At least ten counts were recorded for this clonotype. V gene TRBV24-1 combines with J gene TRBJ2-3, with 7 nucleotides matching TRBD2. Germline V gives CDR1 KGHDR, CDR2 SFDVKD. The CDR3 is 12 amino acids. The V gene end was trimmed by 9 bases and the J gene end by 5 bases; junction bases not matched to a gene: 4. DNA of the CDR3: TGTGCCACCGGACTAGACAAAGATACGCAGTATTTT. Protein product: CATGLDKDTQYF.

This clonotype has at least ten counts. The chain is built from TRBV5-1 and TRBJ1-2, with 12 bases fitting TRBD1. The CDR3 covers 15 residues. Per the germline V gene, CDR1 is SGHRS and CDR2 is YFSETQ. The J segment lost 5 bases and the V segment lost 2 bases, leaving 4 bases of the junction unmatched. This CDR3 is CASSFRDRGPYGYTF. CDR3 in DNA: TGCGCCAGCAGCTTCCGGGACAGGGGGCCTTATGGCTACACCTTC. The whole variable domain, remainder taken from reference TRBV5-1 and TRBJ1-2, is KAGVTQTPRYLIKTRGQQVTLSCSPISGHRSVSWYQQTPGQGLQFLFEYFSETQRNKGNFPGRFSGRQFSNSRSEMNVSTLELGDSALYLCASSFRDRGPYGYTFGSGTRLTVV.

This clonotype was observed at least ten times. The rearrangement joins TRBV6-5 to TRBJ1-1; no reliable D call. The germline gives CDR1 MNHEY, CDR2 SVGAGI. V shed 0 bases and J shed 3 bases, with 5 bases lying between them. The CDR3 spans 13 residues. The CDR3, as DNA: TGTGCCAGCAGTTACTCAACAGACACTGAAGCTTTCTTT. It translates to CASSYSTDTEAFF.

This clonotype was seen repeatedly, ten times or more. The rearrangement joins TRBV4-3 to TRBJ1-1, with unresolved D. Germline CDR1 is LGHNA and CDR2 is YSLEER. The CDR3 is made up of 15 amino acids. Trimming cost V 4 bases and J 1 base, with 13 bases left between them. CDR3 residues: CASSLGRTENTEAFF. As DNA, the CDR3 is TGCGCCAGCAGCCTGGGTAGGACTGAGAACACTGAAGCTTTCTTT.

This clonotype was picked up many times. V gene TRBV20-1 combines with J gene TRBJ2-7, with TRBD2 as a possible D gene (5 bases). The V gene lost 0 bases and the J gene lost 0 bases, with 12 bases spanning the gap. CDR3 length: 15 amino acids. Germline V gene sequence: CDR1 DFQATT, CDR2 SNEGSKA (reference sequence). The CDR3 region has the DNA TGCAGTGCTAGAGATTTGACGGGAATCTCCTACGAGCAGTACTTC. The encoded protein is CSARDLTGISYEQYF.